This TCR beta chain appears in the sequencing data of a study of T cell repertoires in cytomegalovirus infection. On the study more broadly: Both recently identified HLA-C-restricted and well-studied HLA-B-restricted CMV epitopes were used in the study. CMV infection and matching HLA type were both indicated by public TCR beta signatures.

Germline CDR1 reads SGHVS; CDR2 reads FQNEAQ. Losses at the gene ends were 1 base for V and 7 bases for J; bases not matched to a gene: 4. The CDR3 length is 14 residues. This clonotype was counted ten times or more. Its target is unknown. TCRdb re-analysed the reads in MiXCR, keeping a single row per CDR3 protein. The repertoire holds about 920,000 distinct CDR3 sequences, with around 32% as singletons. General observations from the study: HLA-C-restricted CMV clonotypes gave the most frequent clonotype in two of eight donors. Frequencies of public TCR beta families were cumulated, and this identified carriers of CMV plus the relevant HLA.

The starting material was cultured CD8+ T cells from PBMCs, obtained from culture after CMV antigen stimulation. This TCR came from a human donor in good health (CMV status not recorded). Some clones in this sample may be carry-over from other donors' samples. V and J are TRBV7-8 and TRBJ1-5; 7 bases line up with TRBD1. The CDR3 DNA reads TGTGCCAGCAGCTTAGGTACAGGGGCCCAGCCCCAGCATTTT. Translating it yields CASSLGTGAQPQHF.